The source of this T cell receptor (beta chain) is a study of shared clonotypes between healthy human individuals. Positively selected for CCR7, the CD45RO-negative cells used as naive CD8 cells excluded terminally differentiated effector memory CD45RA+ cells. Germline V gives CDR1 MNHEY, CDR2 SMNVEV (reference sequence). The CDR3 is 13 amino acids. Unmatched junction bases numbered 6, after V lost 5 bases and J lost 6 bases. The assay was run at deep level. Data came from immunoSEQ multiplex PCR; TCRdb stores just in-frame clones and leaves some out. The table has around 640,000 clones, roughly 96% seen once.

Sequencing used naive CD8+ T cells sorted from blood. The sequence derives from a woman in her 30s in good health. V and J are TRBV27 and TRBJ1-2; TRBD1 matches at 7 bases. CDR3 sequence: CASSRPGTDGYTF. The CDR3 DNA sequence: TGTGCCAGCAGTCGTCCCGGGACAGATGGCTACACCTTC.